The clone carrying this T cell receptor (beta chain) has only a few counts. Unique molecular identifiers were built into the TCRbeta library. MiXCR, run by TCRdb on the PCR reads, gives a single entry per CDR3 protein. The table records about 340,000 distinct CDR3 sequences, about 14% of them present only once. Trimming cost V 2 bases and J 6 bases, with 8 bases left between them. This CDR3 comprises 12 residues. The germline gives CDR1 MGHRA, CDR2 YSYEKL. The data derive from a study of T-cell reconstitution after alpha-beta-depleted transplantation in children. The sequence derives from a human donor who donated a stem cell graft to a child with Fanconi anemia. The sample here was PBMCs, taken from the stem cell graft. The genes are TRBV4-1 and TRBJ2-7; no clear D. The CDR3 DNA sequence: TGCGCCAGCAGCCAAACCGGGTTCGAGCAGTACTTC. Translating it yields CASSQTGFEQYF.